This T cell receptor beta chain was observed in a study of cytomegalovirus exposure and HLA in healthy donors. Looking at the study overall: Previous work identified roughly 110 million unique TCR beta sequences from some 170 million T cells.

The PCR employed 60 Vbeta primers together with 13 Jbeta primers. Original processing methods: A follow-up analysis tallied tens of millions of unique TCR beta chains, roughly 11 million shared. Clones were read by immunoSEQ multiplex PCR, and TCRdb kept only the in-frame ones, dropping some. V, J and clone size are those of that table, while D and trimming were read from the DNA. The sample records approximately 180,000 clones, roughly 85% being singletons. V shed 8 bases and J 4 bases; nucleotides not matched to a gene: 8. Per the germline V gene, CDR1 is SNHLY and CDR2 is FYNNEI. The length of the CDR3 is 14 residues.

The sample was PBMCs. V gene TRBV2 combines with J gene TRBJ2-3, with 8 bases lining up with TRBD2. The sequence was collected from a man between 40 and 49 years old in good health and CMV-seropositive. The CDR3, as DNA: TGTGCCAGCCCCCAGGGACTAGTATCAGATACGCAGTATTTT. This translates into CASPQGLVSDTQYF.